A single sample is the source of the 10 T cell receptor beta chains below, sequenced in a study of blood T cell repertoires in COVID-19. Profiling relied on immunoSEQ multiplex PCR, and the TCRdb table lists in-frame clones only, not all of them. Altogether approximately 110,000 clones are present, about 80% being singletons, with the ten largest covering roughly 6.5%. The sample consisted of peripheral blood. These receptors were obtained from a woman aged 50 to 65 with acute or convalescent COVID-19.

The chain joins TRBV5-6 to TRBJ2-1; TRBD2 is a possible D gene (6 bases). Trimming left V 1 base short and J 7 bases short, with 12 bases between. The CDR3 spans 14 residues. CDR1 is SGHDT, CDR2 YYEEEE, per germline. CDR3 sequence (DNA): TGTGCCAGCAGCTTGATGCGCGGGAAGAATGAGCAGTTCTTC. It translates to CASSLMRGKNEQFF.

This chain connects TRBV7-8 to TRBJ1-1; 7 bases match TRBD1. The CDR3 is made up of 15 amino acids. The germline V gene has CDR1 SGHVS and CDR2 FQNEAQ. V lost 2 bases and J lost 6; bases outside the gene matches: 9. CDR3 region: CASSLRPGGSAEAFF. CDR3 nucleotides: TGTGCCAGCAGCTTACGCCCAGGGGGGAGTGCTGAAGCTTTCTTT.

The rearrangement links TRBV15 to TRBJ1-1; no clear D gene. This CDR3 contains 17 residues. The ends were cut back, 5 bases at V and 0 bases at J, with 19 bases in the middle. Looked up from germline, CDR1 is LNHNV and CDR2 is YYDKDF (reference sequence). The CDR3 nucleotides read TGTGCCACCAGCCCGGGAGGGTTTAGGACCTTGAACACTGAAGCTTTCTTT. Residues: CATSPGGFRTLNTEAFF.

The chain has TRBV29-1 and TRBJ2-3; a weak D match, TRBD1 (6 bases). CDR1 is SQVTM and CDR2 is ANQGSEA in the germline V gene. Trimming removed 7 bases at V and 0 bases at J, with 11 bases between. The CDR3 is 13 amino acids. CDR3 amino acids: CSAGQRSTDTQYF. CDR3 sequence (DNA): TGCAGCGCCGGACAGCGTAGCACAGATACGCAGTATTTT.

The chain uses TRBV14 and TRBJ2-1, with D maybe TRBD1 (6 bases). The length of the CDR3 is 12 residues. Germline CDR1 is SGHDN and CDR2 is FVKESK. Trimming pared 0 bases from V and 12 bases from J, leaving 9 bases between. CDR3 in DNA: TGTGCCAGCAGCCAAGATCTGACAGGGCAGTTCTTC. Its protein is CASSQDLTGQFF.

V gene TRBV5-1 combines with J gene TRBJ2-1; 9 bases align to TRBD2. Losses at the gene ends were 0 bases for V and 6 bases for J; bases not matched to a gene: 10. Per germline, CDR1 SGHRS and CDR2 YFSETQ. This CDR3 contains 17 residues. CDR3 DNA sequence: TGCGCCAGCAGCTTGGCCCTGAGCGGGGGGCCCATCAATGAGCAGTTCTTC. It encodes CASSLALSGGPINEQFF.

The CDR3: CASSLRSQGGTGELFF. CDR3 DNA sequence: TGTGCCAGCAGCTTAAGGTCGCAGGGAGGGACCGGGGAGCTGTTTTTT. The V gene is TRBV7-8, the J gene TRBJ2-2, with TRBD2 identical over 7 bases. Germline loops: CDR1 SGHVS, CDR2 FQNEAQ. The CDR3 has 16 amino acids. With 2 bases clipped from V and 5 bases from J, the junction kept 8 bases outside the gene matches.

The chain is built from TRBV6-1 and TRBJ1-1; D possibly corresponds to TRBD1 (6 bases). CDR3 length: 15 residues. The germline V gene has CDR1 MNHNS and CDR2 SASEGT. V was trimmed by 2 bases and J by 10 bases, leaving 20 bases between them. CDR3 DNA sequence: TGTGCCAGCAGTGAACCACGAGGACAGCTTTGGCGAGCTTTCTTT. Its protein is CASSEPRGQLWRAFF.

The rearrangement uses TRBV30 and TRBJ2-1, with D tentatively TRBD1 (5 bases). The CDR3 covers 14 residues. Trimming stripped 0 bases from V and 6 bases from J, with 12 bases between. Germline V gene lookup returns CDR1 GTSNPN and CDR2 SVGIG (reference sequence). The CDR3 sequence: CAWSVLTVRNEQFF. CDR3 coding DNA: TGTGCCTGGAGTGTTCTGACAGTTCGCAATGAGCAGTTCTTC.

The chain has TRBV6-5 and TRBJ1-1, with 7 bases matching TRBD1. The V gene end was trimmed by 5 bases and the J gene end by 5 bases; junction bases not matched to a gene: 8. Per the germline V gene, CDR1 is MNHEY and CDR2 is SVGAGI. CDR3 length: 14 residues. Here the CDR3 reads CASSPKGAGTEAFF. The CDR3 DNA is TGTGCCAGCAGTCCCAAGGGGGCCGGGACTGAAGCTTTCTTT.